This T cell receptor beta chain is drawn from a study of beta chain features in type 1 diabetes. Study-wide findings and caveats: Shorter templates may be favored by PCR, equally so in patients and controls.

Expressed TCRB transcripts got sequenced, as all isolated RNA was reverse transcribed. Sequenced by immunoSEQ multiplex PCR; TCRdb stores in-frame clones only, minus some. The sample has 250,000 to 350,000 clones, 12% to 15% seen once. The V end was cut by 1 base, the J end by 6 bases, with 10 bases between. Germline lookup yields CDR1 SGHTA and CDR2 FQGNSA. This CDR3 spans 13 amino acids. This clone has just a few counts. What it binds is not known. The sequencing sample was made of central memory CD4+ T cells from blood. The clonotype was recovered from a young man in good health. This chain uses TRBV7-2 with TRBJ2-7; D is perhaps TRBD2 (5 bases). CDR3 bases: TGTGCCAGCAGCTTAGACCCTGGGAGCGAGCAGTACTTC. It encodes CASSLDPGSEQYF.